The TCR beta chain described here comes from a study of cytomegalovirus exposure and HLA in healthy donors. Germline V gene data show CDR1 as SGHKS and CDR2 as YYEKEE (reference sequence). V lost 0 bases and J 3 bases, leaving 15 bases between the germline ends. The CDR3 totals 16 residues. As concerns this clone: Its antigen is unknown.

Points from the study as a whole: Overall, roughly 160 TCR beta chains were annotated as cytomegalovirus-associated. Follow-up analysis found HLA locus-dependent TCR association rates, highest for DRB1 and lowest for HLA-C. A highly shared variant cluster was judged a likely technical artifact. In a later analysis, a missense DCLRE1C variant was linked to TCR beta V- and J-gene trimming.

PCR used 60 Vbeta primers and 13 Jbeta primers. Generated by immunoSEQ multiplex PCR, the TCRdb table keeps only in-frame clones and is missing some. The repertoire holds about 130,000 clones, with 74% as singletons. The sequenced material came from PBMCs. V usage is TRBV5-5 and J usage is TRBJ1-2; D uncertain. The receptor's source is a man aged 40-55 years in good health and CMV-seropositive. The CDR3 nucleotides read TGTGCCAGCAGCTTGGCCCCCGGCAGAGGATACTATGGCTACACCTTC. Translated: CASSLAPGRGYYGYTF.